This T cell receptor (beta chain) is from a study of cytomegalovirus exposure and HLA in healthy donors. Study findings and constraints: Earlier results showed most TCR beta V segments being productive about 87% or about 30% of the time. As a later analysis showed, a missense DCLRE1C variant was linked to trimming of TCR beta V- and J-genes. Presence/absence analyses took donor sequencing depth as roughly uniform. Confirmation was obtained in vitro that three CMV-associated chains are specific for CMV antigens.

The PCR employed 60 Vbeta primers together with 13 Jbeta primers. TCRdb keeps only in-frame clones here, not all; method: immunoSEQ multiplex PCR. The sample includes just over 150,000 clones, approximately 81% of them seen just once. With regard to this clone: The antigen remains unidentified.

Germline V gives CDR1 MNHNY, CDR2 SVGAGI (reference sequence). CDR3 length: 16 residues. V lost 6 bases, J lost 0 bases, and 15 bases lay in between. The sample consisted of PBMCs. The clonotype comes from a young man in good health and CMV-seropositive. The J gene is TRBJ1-5, the V gene TRBV6-6, with D tentatively TRBD1 (5 bases). The CDR3 region is CASSIGQGTSNQPQHF. The CDR3 bases are TGTGCCAGCAGCATAGGGCAGGGAACTAGCAATCAGCCCCAGCATTTT.